The clone carrying this TCR beta chain was counted once. This specimen comes from a study of blood T cell repertoires in COVID-19. Participants had their cohort set by participant-reported clinical history. Two negative PCRs, clearance, or symptom resolution characterized the recovered Cohort 3 donors. Authors' data handling: The assay estimated nucleated cells by amplifying reference gene primers. Generated by immunoSEQ multiplex PCR, the TCRdb table keeps only in-frame clones and is missing some. From that table come the V and J calls and clone size; the DNA was used to work out D and trimming. The sample consists of around 170,000 clones, around 80% of them appearing once. V shed 3 bases, J shed 10 bases, and the junction held 8 bases outside the gene matches. From germline, CDR1 is DFQATT and CDR2 SNEGSKA (reference sequence). The CDR3 loop spans 14 amino acids.

The specimen sequenced was PBMCs or T cells enriched from blood (not recorded which). The TCR sequence derives from a woman aged 50 to 60 who had recovered from COVID-19. The chain employs TRBV20-1 and TRBJ1-6; 8 nucleotides line up with TRBD1. Here the CDR3 DNA reads TGCAGTGCTAGTTCCCCAGACAGGGGCTCACCCCTCCACTTT. Translating it yields CSASSPDRGSPLHF.